One and the same sample provided the 19 T cell receptor beta chains below, sequenced in a study of cytomegalovirus exposure and HLA in healthy donors. PCR was performed using 60 Vbeta and 13 Jbeta primers. Assay used: immunoSEQ multiplex PCR; TCRdb lists only in-frame clones, some missing. The table has about 110,000 clones, under 70% seen once. Material for sequencing was PBMCs. Receptors originate from a man younger than 40 in good health and CMV-seropositive.

This clone was found a few times. The V call is TRBV11-3, the J call TRBJ2-3; 11 bases fit TRBD2. Germline trimming cut 5 bases from V and 1 base from J; bases unmatched to any gene: 5. CDR1 SGHNT and CDR2 YENEEA come from the germline V gene. The CDR3 is 16 residues long. The CDR3 here is CASSPQLAGGTDTQYF. The CDR3 nucleotides are TGTGCCAGCAGCCCCCAACTAGCGGGAGGCACAGATACGCAGTATTTT.

This clone has more than one count but fewer than ten. The chain links TRBV19 to TRBJ2-4; D possibly corresponds to TRBD1 (6 bases). V lost 5 bases to trimming and J lost 8 bases, with 10 bases between them. Germline V CDR1 and CDR2: LNHDA, SQIVND (reference sequence). This CDR3 is built from 12 residues. This CDR3 is CASSVTGHIQYF. The CDR3 DNA reads TGTGCCAGTAGTGTAACAGGGCACATTCAGTACTTC. The full variable domain, completed using reference TRBV19 and TRBJ2-4, is DGGITQSPKYLFRKEGQNVTLSCEQNLNHDAMYWYRQDPGQGLRLIYYSQIVNDFQKGDIAEGYSVSREKKESFPLTVTSAQKNPTAFYLCASSVTGHIQYFGAGTRLSVL.

The CDR3 nucleotides are TGCGCCAGCAGCGAAGTTTCGAGCTCCTACAATGAGCAGTTCTTC. Its translation: CASSEVSSSYNEQFF. The gene calls are TRBV4-1 and TRBJ2-1, with D unclear. The CDR3 has 15 amino acids. CDR1 and CDR2 from the germline V gene are MGHRA and YSYEKL. V shed 5 bases and J shed 0 bases, with 11 bases lying between them.

The V call is TRBV5-5, the J call TRBJ2-1; a possible D gene is TRBD2 (5 bases). Germline V CDR1 and CDR2: SGHKS, YYEKEE (reference sequence). Trimming shortened V by 0 bases and J by 7 bases, and 23 bases separated the two germline ends. The CDR3 length is 18 residues. The CDR3 DNA is TGTGCCAGCAGCTTGGAATACGCCCGTGGGAGAGGACGTAATGAGCAGTTCTTC. It translates to CASSLEYARGRGRNEQFF. Combining the CDR3 with reference TRBV5-5 and TRBJ2-1 gives the whole variable domain DAGVTQSPTHLIKTRGQQVTLRCSPISGHKSVSWYQQVLGQGPQFIFQYYEKEERGRGNFPDRFSARQFPNYSSELNVNALLLGDSALYLCASSLEYARGRGRNEQFFGPGTRLTVL.

This rearrangement joins TRBV19 to TRBJ1-1; TRBD1 matches 7 bases. The CDR3 totals 13 residues. V lost 7 bases and J lost 4; bases outside the gene matches: 6. CDR1 and CDR2 (germline): LNHDA, SQIVND (reference sequence). The CDR3 nucleotides are TGTGCCAGTACAGTAGGGGGCGTCACTGAAGCTTTCTTT. This sequence encodes CASTVGGVTEAFF. The full variable domain, with the rest looked up from reference TRBV19 and TRBJ1-1, is DGGITQSPKYLFRKEGQNVTLSCEQNLNHDAMYWYRQDPGQGLRLIYYSQIVNDFQKGDIAEGYSVSREKKESFPLTVTSAQKNPTAFYLCASTVGGVTEAFFGQGTRLTVV.

This chain connects TRBV11-1 to TRBJ1-2, with D unresolved. The CDR3 covers 14 residues. V lost 3 bases, J lost 0 bases, and 8 bases lay in between. The germline gives CDR1 SGHAT, CDR2 FQDESV (reference sequence). CDR3 region: CASSFGPANYGYTF. The DNA for the CDR3 is TGTGCCAGCAGCTTTGGGCCCGCTAACTATGGCTACACCTTC.

The V call is TRBV10-2, the J call TRBJ2-5; D gene uncertain. Trimming removed 3 bases at V and 7 bases at J, with 3 bases between. The CDR3 length is 10 residues. Germline values: CDR1 WSHSY, CDR2 SAAADI. CDR3 region: CASSDVTQYF. For the CDR3, the DNA is TGCGCCAGCAGTGACGTGACCCAGTACTTC.

J is TRBJ2-1 and V is TRBV30; 11 bases are a match to TRBD2. The CDR3 extends over 14 amino acids. V trimming: 5 bases; J trimming: 7 bases; junction bases outside the gene matches: 7. Germline V lookup: CDR1 GTSNPN, CDR2 SVGIG (reference sequence). CDR3 region: CAWETSGGFNEQFF. The CDR3 region has the DNA TGTGCCTGGGAAACTAGCGGGGGTTTTAATGAGCAGTTCTTC.

V gene TRBV28 combines with J gene TRBJ1-1; D ambiguous. The V end lost 8 bases, the J end lost 1 base, and 17 bases lay between the germline ends. The CDR3 extends over 15 amino acids. Germline V gene data show CDR1 as MDHEN and CDR2 as SYDVKM. The CDR3 nucleotides read TGTGCCAGCGATTTATTAAGAGGGAGGAACACTGAAGCTTTCTTT. Translation: CASDLLRGRNTEAFF. Using reference TRBV28 and TRBJ1-1 for the parts outside the CDR3, the full variable domain is DVKVTQSSRYLVKRTGEKVFLECVQDMDHENMFWYRQDPGLGLRLIYFSYDVKMKEKGDIPEGYSVSREKKERFSLILESASTNQTSMYLCASDLLRGRNTEAFFGQGTRLTVV.

This clone has a single count. The chain couples TRBV5-1 to TRBJ1-2, with 9 bases identical to TRBD1. This CDR3 spans 13 amino acids. The germline V gene encodes CDR1 SGHRS and CDR2 YFSETQ. Germline trimming cut 0 bases from V and 6 bases from J; bases unmatched to any gene: 0. CDR3 sequence reads: CASSLGTGDGYTF. CDR3 DNA: TGCGCCAGCAGCTTGGGGACAGGGGATGGCTACACCTTC.

The chain combines TRBV30 with TRBJ2-7, with D maybe TRBD2 (5 bases). V was pared by 4 bases and J by 4 bases, with 17 bases between. Germline-derived CDR1 and CDR2 are GTSNPN and SVGIG (reference sequence). This CDR3 contains 14 residues. The chain's CDR3 is CAWKVAAASYEQYF. CDR3 coding DNA: TGTGCCTGGAAGGTAGCAGCGGCGTCTTACGAGCAGTACTTC.

The chain couples TRBV11-2 to TRBJ1-1, with 8 positions matching TRBD1. There are 13 residues in the CDR3. CDR1 and CDR2 from the germline V gene are SGHAT and FQNNGV. V shed 4 bases, J shed 3 bases, and the junction held 1 base outside the gene matches. As DNA, the CDR3 is TGTGCCAGCAGCTCGGACAGGGACACTGAAGCTTTCTTT. This sequence encodes CASSSDRDTEAFF.

The rearrangement uses TRBV7-3 and TRBJ2-1, with TRBD2 matching over 9 bases. J gave up 6 bases and V 2 bases, and 5 bases lay outside the gene matches. In germline, CDR1 is SGHTA, CDR2 FQGTGA. The CDR3 runs 15 residues. The CDR3 region is CASSLGTSRPNEQFF. CDR3 DNA: TGTGCCAGCAGCTTAGGGACTAGCCGCCCCAATGAGCAGTTCTTC.

The gene calls are TRBV11-3 and TRBJ2-3, with 8 positions matching TRBD2. CDR1 is SGHNT, CDR2 YENEEA, per germline. This CDR3 has 17 amino acids. Trimming at V came to 4 bases and at J to 6 bases, leaving 15 bases not matched to a gene. The CDR3 nucleotides are TGTGCCAGCAGCTCGGGACTAGAAGTCTTGGGGCGGGATACGCAGTATTTT. Protein product: CASSSGLEVLGRDTQYF.

V gene TRBV7-6 combines with J gene TRBJ2-5, with 8 bases that match TRBD1. The J segment lost 7 bases and the V segment lost 5 bases, leaving 12 bases of the junction unmatched. The germline gives CDR1 SGHVS, CDR2 FNYEAQ. This CDR3 has 15 amino acids. CDR3 region: CASSPIRTGMGTQYF. As DNA, the CDR3 is TGTGCCAGCAGCCCAATCCGGACAGGGATGGGGACCCAGTACTTC.

This clone was detected only a few times. The chain employs TRBV30 and TRBJ1-4, with unresolved D. The CDR3 totals 17 residues. Germline V gene lookup returns CDR1 GTSNPN and CDR2 SVGIG (reference sequence). Trimming took off 2 bases at V and 0 bases at J, with 16 bases between the two ends. CDR3 in amino acids: CAWSSPYREATNEKLFF. For the CDR3, the DNA is TGTGCCTGGAGTTCACCGTACAGAGAAGCAACTAATGAAAAACTGTTTTTT. Looking up the rest from reference TRBV30 and TRBJ1-4 gives the full variable domain: SQTIHQWPATLVQPVGSPLSLECTVEGTSNPNLYWYRQAAGRGLQLLFYSVGIGQISSEVPQNLSASRPQDRQFILSSKKLLLSDSGFYLCAWSSPYREATNEKLFFGSGTQLSVL.

The table lists this clone with a few counts. This sequence joins TRBV6-1 and TRBJ1-2, with 9 bases matching TRBD1. Germline V gives CDR1 MNHNS, CDR2 SASEGT. The CDR3 covers 18 residues. Trimming cost V 3 bases and J 0 bases; bases outside gene matches: 11. The CDR3 region has the DNA TGTGCCAGCAGTGAGCCCCGGGACAGGGTATATCCTAACTATGGCTACACCTTC. Amino acid sequence: CASSEPRDRVYPNYGYTF.

This clone came up a few times. V gene TRBV19 combines with J gene TRBJ2-1; unclear D gene. Trimming removed 10 bases from V and 6 bases from J, with 19 bases in between. The CDR3 runs to 14 residues. Germline CDR1 reads LNHDA; CDR2 reads SQIVND (reference sequence). The CDR3 region is CATKGTVTSNEQFF. The CDR3 nucleotides read TGTGCCACAAAAGGAACAGTGACCTCCAATGAGCAGTTCTTC.

The genes are TRBV28 and TRBJ2-7; TRBD2 is a possible D gene (6 bases). The V gene lost 4 bases and the J gene lost 9 bases, with 25 bases spanning the gap. The CDR3 consists of 16 residues. CDR1 and CDR2 (germline): MDHEN, SYDVKM. The CDR3 sequence: CASSSGVLSTRLPQYV. Here the CDR3 DNA reads TGTGCCAGCAGTTCGGGGGTCCTGTCTACGAGACTACCGCAGTACGTC.